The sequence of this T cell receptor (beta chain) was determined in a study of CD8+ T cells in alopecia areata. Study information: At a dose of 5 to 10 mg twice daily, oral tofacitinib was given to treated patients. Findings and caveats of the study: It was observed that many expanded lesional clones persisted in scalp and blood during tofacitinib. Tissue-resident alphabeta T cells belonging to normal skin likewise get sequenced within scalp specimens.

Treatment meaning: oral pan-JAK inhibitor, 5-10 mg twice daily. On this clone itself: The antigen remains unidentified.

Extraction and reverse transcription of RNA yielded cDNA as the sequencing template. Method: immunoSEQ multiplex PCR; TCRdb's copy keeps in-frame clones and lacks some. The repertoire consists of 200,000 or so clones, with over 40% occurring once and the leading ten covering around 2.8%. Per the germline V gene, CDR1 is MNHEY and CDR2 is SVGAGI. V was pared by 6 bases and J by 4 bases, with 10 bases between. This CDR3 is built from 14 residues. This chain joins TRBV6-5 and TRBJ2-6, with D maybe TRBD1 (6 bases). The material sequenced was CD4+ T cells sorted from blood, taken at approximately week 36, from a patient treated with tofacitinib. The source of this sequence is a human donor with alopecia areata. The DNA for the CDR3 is TGTGCCAGCAGAACAGGGTCCGGGGCCAACGTCCTGACTTTC. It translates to CASRTGSGANVLTF.